This is a list of T cell receptor beta chains from one sample in a study of radiotherapy plus CTLA-4 blockade in lung cancer. The data were produced by immunoSEQ multiplex PCR, yet TCRdb's version contains in-frame clones alone and is incomplete. The sample yields about 36,000 clones, 85% to 90% seen once. Specimen: peripheral blood, collected from a patient treated with radiotherapy plus ipilimumab. The receptors here all came from a human donor with non-small cell lung cancer who had stable disease on radiotherapy plus ipilimumab. CDR3s include the opening cysteine and the closing phenylalanine or tryptophan. D genes are given only for firm matches. Clone size is not always given. Where it is, it says once, few, many or a class for expanded clones.

J gene: TRBJ1-5; D gene: TRBD1; V gene: TRBV4-1; clone size: .; CDR3 protein: CASSQTDRVSQPQHF; CDR3 DNA: TGCGCCAGCAGCCAGACGGACAGGGTCAGTCAGCCCCAGCATTTT
J gene: TRBJ1-5; D gene: .; V gene: TRBV28; clone size: once; CDR3 protein: CASSLPTEGDQPQHF; CDR3 DNA: TGTGCCAGCAGTTTACCGACAGAAGGGGATCAGCCCCAGCATTTT
J gene: TRBJ2-2; D gene: TRBD1; V gene: TRBV4-2; clone size: .; CDR3 protein: CASSPRTGNTGELFF; CDR3 DNA: TGTGCCAGCAGCCCCCGGACAGGGAACACCGGGGAGCTGTTTTTT
J gene: TRBJ2-1; D gene: TRBD2; V gene: TRBV9; clone size: .; CDR3 protein: CASSAGTSDSSYNEQFF; CDR3 DNA: TGTGCCAGCAGCGCCGGGACTAGCGACAGCTCCTACAATGAGCAGTTCTTC
J gene: TRBJ1-3; D gene: .; V gene: TRBV5-1; clone size: .; CDR3 protein: CASAPGESGNTIYF; CDR3 DNA: TGCGCCAGCGCTCCGGGAGAATCTGGAAACACCATATATTTT
J gene: TRBJ2-6; D gene: TRBD2; V gene: TRBV9; clone size: .; CDR3 protein: CASSVWLAGAGANVLTF; CDR3 DNA: TGTGCCAGCAGCGTATGGCTAGCGGGAGCTGGGGCCAACGTCCTGACTTTC
J gene: TRBJ2-1; D gene: TRBD2; V gene: TRBV9; clone size: once; CDR3 protein: CASSAGTRLYNEQFF; CDR3 DNA: TGTGCCAGCAGCGCCGGGACTAGACTCTACAATGAGCAGTTCTTC
J gene: TRBJ1-6; D gene: .; V gene: TRBV28; clone size: .; CDR3 protein: CASSLNPSGAGNSPLHF; CDR3 DNA: TGTGCCAGCAGTTTAAATCCCTCAGGGGCCGGGAATTCACCCCTCCACTTT
J gene: TRBJ2-6; D gene: .; V gene: TRBV28; clone size: .; CDR3 protein: CASGPGLRSGANVLTF; CDR3 DNA: TGTGCCAGCGGCCCGGGACTTCGCTCTGGGGCCAACGTCCTGACTTTC
J gene: TRBJ2-3; D gene: .; V gene: TRBV19; clone size: .; CDR3 protein: CASSEPARTDTQYF; CDR3 DNA: TGTGCCAGTAGCGAGCCCGCACGGACAGATACGCAGTATTTT
J gene: TRBJ2-3; D gene: .; V gene: TRBV7-2; clone size: .; CDR3 protein: CASSSTGTYTDTQYF; CDR3 DNA: TGTGCCAGCAGCTCAACCGGGACTTACACAGATACGCAGTATTTT
J gene: TRBJ2-3; D gene: .; V gene: TRBV5-4; clone size: .; CDR3 protein: CASSLAGGRDTQYF; CDR3 DNA: TGTGCCAGCAGCTTGGCGGGGGGCAGAGATACGCAGTATTTT
J gene: TRBJ2-3; D gene: .; V gene: TRBV2; clone size: once; CDR3 protein: CASSEGHLTDTQYF; CDR3 DNA: TGTGCCAGCAGTGAAGGACATCTTACAGATACGCAGTATTTT
J gene: TRBJ2-7; D gene: TRBD2; V gene: TRBV18; clone size: .; CDR3 protein: CASSPPLVSGLYSYEQYF; CDR3 DNA: TGTGCCAGCTCACCACCCCTTGTTAGCGGGCTCTACTCCTACGAGCAGTACTTC
J gene: TRBJ2-5; D gene: TRBD1; V gene: TRBV27; clone size: .; CDR3 protein: CASRAGTGGRWGRTYQETQYF; CDR3 DNA: TGTGCCAGCAGGGCCGGGACAGGGGGCCGGTGGGGTCGGACGTACCAAGAGACCCAGTACTTC
J gene: TRBJ2-4; D gene: .; V gene: TRBV28; clone size: once; CDR3 protein: CASSLSSVVLAKNIQYF; CDR3 DNA: TGTGCCAGCAGTTTATCGTCGGTTGTCCTAGCCAAAAACATTCAGTACTTC
J gene: TRBJ2-3; D gene: .; V gene: TRBV14; clone size: once; CDR3 protein: CASSQAPGFGVGTQYF; CDR3 DNA: TGTGCCAGCAGCCAAGCTCCGGGGTTCGGTGTAGGTACGCAGTATTTT
J gene: TRBJ1-2; D gene: .; V gene: TRBV4-1; clone size: .; CDR3 protein: CASSQDLPSSSYGYTF; CDR3 DNA: TGCGCCAGCAGCCAAGATTTACCCTCGAGTAGCTATGGCTACACCTTC
J gene: TRBJ1-4; D gene: TRBD1; V gene: TRBV11-1; clone size: .; CDR3 protein: CASSYRQGKNEKLFF; CDR3 DNA: TGTGCCAGCAGCTATAGACAGGGGAAAAATGAAAAACTGTTTTTT
J gene: TRBJ2-7; D gene: TRBD1; V gene: TRBV29-1; clone size: .; CDR3 protein: CSVKGQGSYEQYF; CDR3 DNA: TGCAGCGTTAAGGGACAGGGGTCCTACGAGCAGTACTTC
J gene: TRBJ1-4; D gene: .; V gene: TRBV15; clone size: .; CDR3 protein: CATRGGRLNEKLFF; CDR3 DNA: TGTGCCACCAGAGGGGGACGGTTGAATGAAAAACTGTTTTTT
J gene: TRBJ2-3; D gene: TRBD2; V gene: TRBV7-3; clone size: .; CDR3 protein: CASSLDVASGSGTQYF; CDR3 DNA: TGTGCCAGCAGCTTAGATGTAGCTAGCGGGAGTGGTACGCAGTATTTT
J gene: TRBJ1-1; D gene: .; V gene: TRBV18; clone size: .; CDR3 protein: CASSQLGGRGRMNTEAFF; CDR3 DNA: TGTGCCAGCTCCCAACTCGGGGGGCGCGGTCGGATGAACACTGAAGCTTTCTTT
J gene: TRBJ1-2; D gene: .; V gene: TRBV9; clone size: .; CDR3 protein: CASSPSWDNIYGYTF; CDR3 DNA: TGTGCCAGCAGCCCCTCCTGGGACAACATCTATGGCTACACCTTC
J gene: TRBJ2-7; D gene: TRBD2; V gene: TRBV4-1; clone size: .; CDR3 protein: CASSQDRLAGVSSYEQYF; CDR3 DNA: TGCGCCAGCAGCCAAGATCGACTAGCGGGAGTGAGTTCCTACGAGCAGTACTTC
J gene: TRBJ1-5; D gene: TRBD1; V gene: TRBV7-2; clone size: .; CDR3 protein: CASSLGGGSNQPQHF; CDR3 DNA: TGTGCCAGCAGCTTAGGAGGGGGCAGCAATCAGCCCCAGCATTTT
J gene: TRBJ2-5; D gene: TRBD1; V gene: TRBV10-3; clone size: .; CDR3 protein: CAISERPPGQGEETQYF; CDR3 DNA: TGTGCCATCAGTGAAAGACCTCCGGGACAGGGCGAAGAGACCCAGTACTTC
J gene: TRBJ2-6; D gene: .; V gene: TRBV29-1; clone size: .; CDR3 protein: CSVASALAYKSRANVLTF; CDR3 DNA: TGCAGCGTTGCAAGTGCACTAGCATACAAAAGTCGGGCCAACGTCCTGACTTTC